A single T cell receptor beta chain is shown here with its context. Sorting of unstimulated PBMCs yielded separate CD3+CD4+ and CD3+CD8+ fractions. Some clones are missing from TCRdb's copy, which holds only in-frame ones; the method was immunoSEQ multiplex PCR. The repertoire holds roughly 100,000 clones, with more than 75% as singletons. This CDR3 is built from 14 residues. Germline V lookup: CDR1 SGHRS, CDR2 YFSETQ. V shed 0 bases and J shed 1 base, with 7 bases lying between them. The data stem from a study of T cell clones after liver transplantation. This sequence was found in a human donor who received a liver transplant. V usage is TRBV5-1 and J usage is TRBJ1-1; D remains ambiguous. The sequenced sample was CD4+ T cells from blood, obtained before liver transplant. CDR3 bases: TGCGCCAGCAGCTTGGATGCAGGGAACACTGAAGCTTTCTTT. Amino acid sequence: CASSLDAGNTEAFF.